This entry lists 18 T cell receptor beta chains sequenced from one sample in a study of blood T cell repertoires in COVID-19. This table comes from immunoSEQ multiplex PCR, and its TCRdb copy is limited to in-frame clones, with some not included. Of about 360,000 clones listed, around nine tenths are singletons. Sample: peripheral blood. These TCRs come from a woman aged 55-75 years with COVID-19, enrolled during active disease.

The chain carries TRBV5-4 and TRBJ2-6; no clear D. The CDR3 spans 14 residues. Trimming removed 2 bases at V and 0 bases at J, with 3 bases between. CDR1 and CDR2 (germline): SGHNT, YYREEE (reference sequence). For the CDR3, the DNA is TGTGCCAGCAGCTTTAGCTCTGGGGCCAACGTCCTGACTTTC. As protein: CASSFSSGANVLTF.

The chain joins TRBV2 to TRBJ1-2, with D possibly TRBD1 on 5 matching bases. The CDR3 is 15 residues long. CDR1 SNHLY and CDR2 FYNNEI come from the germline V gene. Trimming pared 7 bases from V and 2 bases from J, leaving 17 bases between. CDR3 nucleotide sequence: TGTGCCAGCATGAGATGGGGGGAGTCGAACTATGGCTACACCTTC. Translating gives CASMRWGESNYGYTF. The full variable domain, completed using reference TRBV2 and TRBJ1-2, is EPEVTQTPSHQVTQMGQEVILRCVPISNHLYFYWYRQILGQKVEFLVSFYNNEISEKSEIFDDQFSVERPDGSNFTLKIRSTKLEDSAMYFCASMRWGESNYGYTFGSGTRLTVV.

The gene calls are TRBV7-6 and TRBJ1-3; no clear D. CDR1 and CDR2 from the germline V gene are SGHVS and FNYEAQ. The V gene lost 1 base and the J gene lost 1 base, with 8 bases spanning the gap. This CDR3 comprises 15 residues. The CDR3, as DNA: TGTGCCAGCAGCTTAGTAGGAGGTTCTGGAAACACCATATATTTT. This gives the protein CASSLVGGSGNTIYF.

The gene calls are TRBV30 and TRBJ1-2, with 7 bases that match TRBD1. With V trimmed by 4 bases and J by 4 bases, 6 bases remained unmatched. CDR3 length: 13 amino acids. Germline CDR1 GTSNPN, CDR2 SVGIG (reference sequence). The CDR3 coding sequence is TGTGCCTGGACGGACAGGACCTCCTATGGCTACACCTTC. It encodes CAWTDRTSYGYTF.

This CDR3 reads CASSIRGQGAGNTIYF. DNA for the CDR3: TGTGCCAGCAGCATACGAGGACAGGGTGCTGGAAACACCATATATTTT. The V call is TRBV11-2, the J call TRBJ1-3; TRBD1 matches at 8 bases. Unmatched junction bases numbered 8, after V lost 5 bases and J lost 2 bases. CDR3 length: 16 amino acids. The V gene's germline CDR1 is SGHAT and CDR2 FQNNGV.

The CDR3: CASSNPVGARTEAFF. In nucleotides, the CDR3 is TGTGCCAGTAGTAATCCCGTGGGGGCACGGACTGAAGCTTTCTTT. The genes are TRBV19 and TRBJ1-1; possible D gene TRBD1, 6 bases. Germline loops: CDR1 LNHDA, CDR2 SQIVND (reference sequence). The CDR3 sequence is 15 residues long. V shed 4 bases and J shed 5 bases, with 17 bases lying between them.

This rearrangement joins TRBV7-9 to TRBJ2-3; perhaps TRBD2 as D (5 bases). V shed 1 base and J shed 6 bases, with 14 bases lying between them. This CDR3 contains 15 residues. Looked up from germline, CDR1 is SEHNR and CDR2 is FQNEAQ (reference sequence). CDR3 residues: CASSLEGLAGDTQYF. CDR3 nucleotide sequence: TGTGCCAGCAGCTTAGAGGGTCTGGCGGGCGATACGCAGTATTTT. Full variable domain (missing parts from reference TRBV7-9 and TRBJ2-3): DTGVSQNPRHKITKRGQNVTFRCDPISEHNRLYWYRQTLGQGPEFLTYFQNEAQLEKSRLLSDRFSAERPKGSFSTLEIQRTEQGDSAMYLCASSLEGLAGDTQYFGPGTRLTVL.

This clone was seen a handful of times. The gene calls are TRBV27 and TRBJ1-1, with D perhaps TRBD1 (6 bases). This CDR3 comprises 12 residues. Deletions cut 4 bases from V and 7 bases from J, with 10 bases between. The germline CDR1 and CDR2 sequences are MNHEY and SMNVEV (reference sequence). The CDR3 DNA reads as TGTGCCAGCAGTTCCGGGGGGCTTGAAGCTTTCTTT. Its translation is CASSSGGLEAFF.

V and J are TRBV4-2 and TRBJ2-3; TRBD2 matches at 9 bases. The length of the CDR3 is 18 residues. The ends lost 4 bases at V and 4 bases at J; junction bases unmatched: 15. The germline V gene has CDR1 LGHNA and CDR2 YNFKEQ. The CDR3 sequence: CASSRQPLAGGLADTQYF. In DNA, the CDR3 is TGTGCCAGCAGCCGACAGCCCCTCGCGGGGGGGCTCGCAGATACGCAGTATTTT.

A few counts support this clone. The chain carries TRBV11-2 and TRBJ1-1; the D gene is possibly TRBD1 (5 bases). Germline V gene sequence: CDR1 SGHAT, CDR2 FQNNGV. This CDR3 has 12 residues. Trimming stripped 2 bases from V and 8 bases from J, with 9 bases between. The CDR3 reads CASSLNRQEAFF. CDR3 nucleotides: TGTGCCAGCAGCTTAAACAGGCAGGAAGCTTTCTTT. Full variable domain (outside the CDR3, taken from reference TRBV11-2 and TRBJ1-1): EAGVAQSPRYKIIEKRQSVAFWCNPISGHATLYWYQQILGQGPKLLIQFQNNGVVDDSQLPKDRFSAERLKGVDSTLKIQPAKLEDSAVYLCASSLNRQEAFFGQGTRLTVV.

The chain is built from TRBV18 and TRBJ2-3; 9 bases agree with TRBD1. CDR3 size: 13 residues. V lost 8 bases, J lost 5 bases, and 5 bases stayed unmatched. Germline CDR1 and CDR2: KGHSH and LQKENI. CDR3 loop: CASTRDREDTQYF. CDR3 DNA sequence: TGTGCCAGCACCCGGGACAGGGAAGATACGCAGTATTTT.

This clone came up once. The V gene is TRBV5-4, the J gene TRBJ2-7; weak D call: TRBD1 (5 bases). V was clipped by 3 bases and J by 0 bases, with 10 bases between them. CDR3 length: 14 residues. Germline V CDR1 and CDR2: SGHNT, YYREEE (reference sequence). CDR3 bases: TGTGCCAGCAGCTCACGACAGAACTCCTACGAGCAGTACTTC. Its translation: CASSSRQNSYEQYF.

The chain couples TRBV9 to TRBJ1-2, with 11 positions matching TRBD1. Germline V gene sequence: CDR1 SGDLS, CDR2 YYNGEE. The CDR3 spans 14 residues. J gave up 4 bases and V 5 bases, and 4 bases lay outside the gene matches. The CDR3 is CASSGQGASYGYTF. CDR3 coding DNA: TGTGCCAGCAGTGGACAGGGGGCAAGCTATGGCTACACCTTC.

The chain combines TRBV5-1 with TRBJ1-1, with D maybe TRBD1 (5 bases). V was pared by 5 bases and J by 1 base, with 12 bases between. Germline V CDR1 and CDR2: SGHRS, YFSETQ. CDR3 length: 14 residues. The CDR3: CASRLGQGNTEAFF. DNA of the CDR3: TGCGCCAGCAGGCTGGGGCAGGGGAACACTGAAGCTTTCTTT.

The CDR3 region is CASSQGGEGMNTEAFF. DNA of the CDR3: TGCGCCAGCAGCCAAGGAGGGGAGGGTATGAACACTGAAGCTTTCTTT. The rearrangement links TRBV4-1 to TRBJ1-1; D is perhaps TRBD1 (5 bases). V shed 1 base and J shed 0 bases, with 12 bases lying between them. This CDR3 has 16 amino acids. Germline assignment: CDR1 MGHRA and CDR2 YSYEKL.

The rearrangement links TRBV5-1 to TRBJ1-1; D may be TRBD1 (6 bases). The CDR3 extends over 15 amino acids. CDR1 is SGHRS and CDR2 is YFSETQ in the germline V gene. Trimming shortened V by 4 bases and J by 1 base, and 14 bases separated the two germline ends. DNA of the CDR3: TGCGCCAGCAGCCCCGGACAGTATCAGAACACTGAAGCTTTCTTT. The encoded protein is CASSPGQYQNTEAFF.

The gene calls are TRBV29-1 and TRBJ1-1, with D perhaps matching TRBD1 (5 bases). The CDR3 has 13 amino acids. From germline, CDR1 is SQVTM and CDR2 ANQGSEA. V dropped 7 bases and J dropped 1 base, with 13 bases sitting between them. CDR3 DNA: TGCAGCGCCCGATCGGGGGGGAACACTGAAGCTTTCTTT. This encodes CSARSGGNTEAFF.

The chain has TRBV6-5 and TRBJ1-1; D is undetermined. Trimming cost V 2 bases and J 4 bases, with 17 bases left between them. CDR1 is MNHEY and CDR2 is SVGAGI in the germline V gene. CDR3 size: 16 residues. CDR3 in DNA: TGTGCCAGCAGTTACGGATCTAGCTGGACGGGCACTGAAGCTTTCTTT. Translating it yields CASSYGSSWTGTEAFF.